This is a list of T cell receptor beta chains from one sample in a study of blood T cell repertoires in COVID-19. Sequencing used immunoSEQ multiplex PCR; TCRdb keeps in-frame clones, though not all of them. The table lists hundreds of thousands of clones, over 80% of them singletons, with 6% to 7% in the top ten. Sequenced sample: peripheral blood. The receptors here all came from a woman between 45 and 65 years old with COVID-19, enrolled during active disease. CDR3s include the opening cysteine and the closing phenylalanine or tryptophan. A D gene is named only where the DNA matches it firmly. Size is stated for part of the rows, as once, few or many counts, or as a class when the clone is expanded.

>TRBD1|NA|TRBJ1-3|TRBV5-4
TGTGCCAGCAGCTTGGGAGGGACAGGGGGAAACACCATATATTTT
CASSLGGTGGNTIYF
>NA|NA|TRBJ2-4|TRBV13
TGTGCCAGCAGCTATACTAGTCCGGGGGCCAAAAACATTCAGTACTTC
CASSYTSPGAKNIQYF
>TRBD1|NA|TRBJ1-5|TRBV2
TGTGCCAGCAGTGAAGGGACAGGGAACCATCAGCCCCAGCATTTT
CASSEGTGNHQPQHF
>NA|NA|TRBJ2-5|TRBV21-1
TGTGCCAGCATCCCCACCAATCGACTAGCGGAAGAGACCCAGTACTTC
CASIPTNRLAEETQYF
>TRBD1|NA|TRBJ1-3|TRBV29-1
TGCAGCGTTGGCTCCGACAGGGTCTCTGGAAACACCATATATTTT
CSVGSDRVSGNTIYF
>TRBD1|NA|TRBJ1-2|TRBV19
TGTGCCAGTAGGATAACCGGGACAGTAAAGGGGAACTATGGCTACACCTTC
CASRITGTVKGNYGYTF
>TRBD2|NA|TRBJ2-5|TRBV5-1
TGCGCCAGCAGACCGGGACTAGCGGCCACCCGGACCCAGTACTTC
CASRPGLAATRTQYF
>NA|NA|TRBJ1-2|TRBV18
TGTGCCAGCTCACCACCGACGGGGGATGGCTACACCTTC
CASSPPTGDGYTF
>TRBD2|NA|TRBJ2-6|TRBV6-5
TGTGCCAGCAGTTGGACTAGCGGGATCGGGGCCAACGTCCTGACTTTC
CASSWTSGIGANVLTF
>TRBD1|NA|TRBJ1-2|TRBV2
TGTGCCAGCAAACAGGGGGCGAATAGAACCCCCCTGCCTCCCTATGGCTACACCTTC
CASKQGANRTPLPPYGYTF
>NA|few|TRBJ2-7|TRBV5-4
TGTGCCAGCAGCTTTAGTGGCGGATCCTCCTACGAGCAGTACTTC
CASSFSGGSSYEQYF
>TRBD1|many|TRBJ1-2|TRBV30
TGTGCCTGGAGTTTACAGGGGGACCGACCCTATGGCTACACCTTC
CAWSLQGDRPYGYTF
>NA|NA|TRBJ1-5|TRBV7-2
TGTGCCAGCAGCTTAGTGTCTGGGCCAGGTCAGCCCCAGCATTTT
CASSLVSGPGQPQHF
>NA|NA|TRBJ2-7|TRBV27
TGTGCCAGCCGAACTACAGGGAACGAGCAGTACTTC
CASRTTGNEQYF
>TRBD1|NA|TRBJ1-1|TRBV11-3
TGTGCCAGCAGCCTCCCGGGACAGGGCGTGCGGGCTTTCTTT
CASSLPGQGVRAFF
>TRBD1|NA|TRBJ1-5|TRBV19
TGTGCCAGTAGGGGACAGGGCAATCAGCCCCAGCATTTT
CASRGQGNQPQHF
>NA|once|TRBJ1-4|TRBV12-3/TRBV12-4
TGTGCCAGCAGTTTAGGCCATAGAGAAAAACTGTTTTTT
CASSLGHREKLFF
>NA|NA|TRBJ1-2|TRBV30
TGTGCCTGGAGCTCGTCCGGGGTGGGCCACACCTTC
CAWSSSGVGHTF
>TRBD1|NA|TRBJ1-1|TRBV10-3
TGTGCCATCAGCCCGACAGGGTTTGGAAACACTGAAGCTTTCTTT
CAISPTGFGNTEAFF
>NA|once|TRBJ1-2|TRBV5-1
TGCGCCAGCAGCCTGGAACCTCGGGGGGCCGGGGGCTACACCTTC
CASSLEPRGAGGYTF
>NA|NA|TRBJ1-6|TRBV11-3
TGTGCCAGCAGCTTTAGGCGGGACCGGGGGCGGGGGGATGATCCACCCCTCCACTTT
CASSFRRDRGRGDDPPLHF
>TRBD2|NA|TRBJ2-3|TRBV5-3
TGTGCCAGAAGCCCTACCAGGGTAGCGGGAGTGCAGTATTTT
CARSPTRVAGVQYF
>TRBD1|NA|TRBJ1-5|TRBV6-5
TGTGCCAGCAGACCGGGACAGTCTAGCAATCAGCCCCAGCATTTT
CASRPGQSSNQPQHF
>NA|NA|TRBJ1-1|TRBV6-5
TGTGCCAGCATAGATAAGTCTGAAGCTTTCTTT
CASIDKSEAFF
>TRBD1|once|TRBJ2-5|TRBV30
TGTGCCTGGAGTGCAAAAACAGGGGGTGGGGAGACCCAGTACTTC
CAWSAKTGGGETQYF
>TRBD1|NA|TRBJ2-7|TRBV7-2
TGTGCCAGCAGCTCACTCCCCGGGACAGGCTACGAGCAGTACTTC
CASSSLPGTGYEQYF
>TRBD2|NA|TRBJ2-7|TRBV7-2
TGTGCCAGCAGCTTGTCTAGCGGGGGGTGGGACGAGCAGTACTTC
CASSLSSGGWDEQYF
>NA|few|TRBJ1-6|TRBV24-1
TGTGCCACCAGTGGACAGGATGTCTTT
CATSGQDVF
>TRBD1|NA|TRBJ2-7|TRBV6-2/TRBV6-3
TGTGCCAGCAGCCAGGGGACAGGGGGCTTCTACGAGCAGTACTTC
CASSQGTGGFYEQYF
>NA|NA|TRBJ1-3|TRBV11-3
TGTGCCAGCAGCTTAGATGAACAGGTAAGTAACACCATATATTTT
CASSLDEQVSNTIYF
>TRBD2|few|TRBJ2-2|TRBV3-1/TRBV3-2
TGTGCCAGCAGCCAAGCCATGAGGACCGGGACTAGCGAGAACACCGGGGAGCTGTTTTTT
CASSQAMRTGTSENTGELFF
>NA|NA|TRBJ1-2|TRBV12-5
TGTGCTAGTGGTTATGGGCAGCCGGAAAACTATGGCTACACCTTC
CASGYGQPENYGYTF
>NA|few|TRBJ2-1|TRBV6-2/TRBV6-3
TGTGCCAGCAGCGGACAGTACTCTTCCTACAATGAGCAGTTCTTC
CASSGQYSSYNEQFF
>NA|NA|TRBJ1-2|TRBV4-3
TGCGCCAGCAGCCCCGAAGTATACCAGTTCCATGGCTACACCTTC
CASSPEVYQFHGYTF
>TRBD2|NA|TRBJ2-2|TRBV6-5
TGTGCCAGCAGCCTGACTAGCGGGAATGACGGGGAGCTGTTTTTT
CASSLTSGNDGELFF
>NA|NA|TRBJ2-7|TRBV27
TGTGCCAGCAGTGCCACCGGGGGCTCCTACGAGCAGTACTTC
CASSATGGSYEQYF
>TRBD2|NA|TRBJ2-1|TRBV27
TGTGCCAGCAGTTCCCGGACTAGCGGGAGGGGGAATGAGCAGTTCTTC
CASSSRTSGRGNEQFF
>TRBD1|NA|TRBJ1-2|TRBV2
TGTGCCAGCAGTGGACAGGGGGACTATGGCTACACCTTC
CASSGQGDYGYTF
>TRBD1|NA|TRBJ1-1|TRBV9
TGTGCCAGCAGCGACCCACAGGGGGGCGGTCGCCTGATAGAAGCTTTCTTT
CASSDPQGGGRLIEAFF
>NA|NA|TRBJ2-3|TRBV25-1
TGTGCCAGCAGTGGACGACAGTTCACAAGTGCAGATACGCAGTATTTT
CASSGRQFTSADTQYF
>TRBD2|NA|TRBJ2-1|TRBV7-9
TGTGCCAGCAGCTTAGGAGCGGGAGGTCCCTACAATGAGCAGTTCTTC
CASSLGAGGPYNEQFF
>NA|once|TRBJ2-7|TRBV5-4
TGTGCCAGCAGCCCCCCACAGGGAGGGAAACGGGAGCAGTACTTC
CASSPPQGGKREQYF
>NA|few|TRBJ1-3|TRBV7-2
TGTGCCAGCAGCTTAGGCGGGGAAAACACCATATATTTT
CASSLGGENTIYF
>TRBD1|NA|TRBJ1-5|TRBV2
TGTGCCAGCAGTGAAGCGCTTCAGGGACAGGGGGCTACGGGCAATCAGCCCCAGCATTTT
CASSEALQGQGATGNQPQHF
>TRBD2|NA|TRBJ2-7|TRBV3-1/TRBV3-2
TGTGCCAGCAGCCAAGGACTAGCGGAAACCTACGAGCAGTACTTC
CASSQGLAETYEQYF
>NA|NA|TRBJ2-2|TRBV6-4
TGTGCCAGCAGTAAGACTAACACCGGGGAGCTGTTTTTT
CASSKTNTGELFF
>NA|NA|TRBJ1-1|TRBV29-1
TGCAGCGTTGTTGGGGCCCGCGGAACTGAAGCTTTCTTT
CSVVGARGTEAFF
>NA|NA|TRBJ2-5|TRBV11-3
TGTGCCAGCAGCTTAGACGTCCGGAGGGGAGAGGAGACCCAGTACTTC
CASSLDVRRGEETQYF
>NA|NA|TRBJ1-2|TRBV7-2
TGTGCCAGCAGCATGGGAGGCCTCTATGGCTACACCTTC
CASSMGGLYGYTF
>NA|NA|TRBJ1-6|TRBV18
TGTGCCAGCTCACCTCAACAGCGACAGTCAACCTATAATTCACCCCTCCACTTT
CASSPQQRQSTYNSPLHF
>TRBD1|NA|TRBJ1-2|TRBV5-1
TGCGCCAGCAGTCCGGACAGGGTGATCTATGGCTACACCTTC
CASSPDRVIYGYTF
>TRBD2|NA|TRBJ2-1|TRBV5-4
TGTGCCAGCAGCTTAACGGGAGGGTTCTACAATGAGCAGTTCTTC
CASSLTGGFYNEQFF
>NA|NA|TRBJ2-2|TRBV5-1
TGCGCCAGCCGCCGGGACACAAACACCGGGGAGCTGTTTTTT
CASRRDTNTGELFF
>TRBD1|NA|TRBJ2-5|TRBV30
TGTGCCTGGAGTCTCAGGGGGCTAGAGGAGACCCAGTACTTC
CAWSLRGLEETQYF
>NA|few|TRBJ1-5|TRBV19
TGTGCCAGTAAGGAGAGCGGTAGCAATCAGCCCCAGCATTTT
CASKESGSNQPQHF
>NA|NA|TRBJ2-7|TRBV30
TGTGCCTGGAGTACAGGGTTCTACGAGCAGTACTTC
CAWSTGFYEQYF
>NA|NA|TRBJ2-1|TRBV9
TGTGCCAGCAGCGTATCTCCCCAGGGTAACGCCAATGAGCAGTTCTTC
CASSVSPQGNANEQFF
>NA|NA|TRBJ1-1|TRBV5-1
TGCGCCAGCAGCGAGGACAGACGCAATCTCTTTGGCACTGAAGCTTTCTTT
CASSEDRRNLFGTEAFF
>TRBD2|NA|TRBJ2-2|TRBV4-3
TGCGCCAGCAGCCAAGTGTACTCTAGCGGGAACACCGGGGAGCTGTTTTTT
CASSQVYSSGNTGELFF
>TRBD2|NA|TRBJ2-3|TRBV7-2
TGTGCCAGCAGCCTGGGACTAGCGGGGGTCACAGATACGCAGTATTTT
CASSLGLAGVTDTQYF